This T cell receptor (beta chain) derives from a study of beta chain features in type 1 diabetes. Study results and limitations: The study notes PCR might favor shorter templates equally in patients and controls. When Type 1 diabetes patients were examined, their TCRB CDR3s proved moderately but significantly shorter in all four CD4+ subsets. Cells carrying high TCR expression could end up over-represented when cDNA is sequenced.

This clone turned up a few times. Its antigen is not known. The sequenced template was cDNA made from the entire isolated RNA. This table comes from immunoSEQ multiplex PCR, and its TCRdb copy is limited to in-frame clones, with some not included. The sample records over 650,000 clones, about an eighth being singletons. The source material was naive CD4+ T cells from blood. This clonotype originated in a man aged 18-30 years with type 1 diabetes.

CDR3: CASSQDVGRRTPLHF. For the CDR3, the DNA is TGCGCCAGCAGCCAAGATGTTGGCCGTCGTACACCCCTCCACTTT. This chain uses TRBV4-3 with TRBJ1-6; D ambiguous. Germline CDR1 is LGHNA and CDR2 is YSLEER. CDR3 length equals 15 residues. Deletions cut 0 bases from V and 11 bases from J, with 14 bases between.